What follows are 29 T cell receptor beta chains derived from one specimen sequenced in a study of blood T cell repertoires in COVID-19. Assay: immunoSEQ multiplex PCR; the TCRdb copy retains only in-frame clones and omits some. The profile shows 150,000 to 200,000 clones, about four fifths of them singletons. Sequences were obtained from PBMCs or T cells enriched from blood (not recorded which). The receptors originated from a man aged 45-60 years who had recovered from COVID-19.

This clone was recorded a few times. For the CDR3, the DNA is TGTGCCAGTAGTATCAGGGGAGGGGAGACCCAGTACTTC. The encoded protein is CASSIRGGETQYF. The gene calls are TRBV19 and TRBJ2-5; TRBD2 might be the D (7 bases). Trimming cost V 3 bases and J 5 bases, with 10 bases left between them. Germline loops: CDR1 LNHDA, CDR2 SQIVND (reference sequence). This CDR3 spans 13 amino acids.

The chain joins TRBV7-9 to TRBJ1-5; 7 nucleotides agree with TRBD1. With 5 bases clipped from V and 5 bases from J, the junction kept 6 bases outside the gene matches. Per the germline V gene, CDR1 is SEHNR and CDR2 is FQNEAQ (reference sequence). CDR3 length: 14 amino acids. The CDR3 coding sequence is TGTGCCAGCAGCAGCCGGGACAGCGATCAGCCCCAGCATTTT. Translating it yields CASSSRDSDQPQHF.

The CDR3 loop reads CASRATGTSSYEQYF. The CDR3 nucleotides read TGTGCCAGTAGAGCGACAGGGACCAGCTCCTACGAGCAGTACTTC. The chain carries TRBV19 and TRBJ2-7; 7 bases map to TRBD1. This CDR3 is built from 15 residues. CDR1 is LNHDA, CDR2 SQIVND, per germline (reference sequence). V lost 6 bases to trimming and J lost 0 bases; unmatched junction nucleotides: 8. The complete variable domain, with remaining parts taken from reference TRBV19 and TRBJ2-7, reads DGGITQSPKYLFRKEGQNVTLSCEQNLNHDAMYWYRQDPGQGLRLIYYSQIVNDFQKGDIAEGYSVSREKKESFPLTVTSAQKNPTAFYLCASRATGTSSYEQYFGPGTRLTVT.

The chain has TRBV6-1 and TRBJ1-2, with D tentatively TRBD1 (6 bases). Trimming pared 0 bases from V and 4 bases from J, leaving 12 bases between. CDR1 and CDR2 (germline): MNHNS, SASEGT. CDR3 length: 15 amino acids. CDR3 sequence reads: CASSEAPQGIYGYTF. The CDR3 bases are TGTGCCAGCAGTGAAGCTCCGCAGGGGATCTATGGCTACACCTTC.

This chain uses TRBV13 with TRBJ1-1; D gene uncertain. Germline values: CDR1 PRHDT, CDR2 FYEKMQ (reference sequence). The V end lost 2 bases, the J end lost 1 base, and 2 bases lay between the germline ends. CDR3 length equals 12 residues. The CDR3 loop reads CASSLRNTEAFF. In nucleotides, the CDR3 is TGTGCCAGCAGCTTACGGAACACTGAAGCTTTCTTT.

This sequence joins TRBV9 and TRBJ2-3, with TRBD2 identical over 12 bases. The CDR3 has 17 residues. The germline gives CDR1 SGDLS, CDR2 YYNGEE. Trimming removed 3 bases from V and 1 base from J; junction bases left unmatched: 6. The CDR3 DNA follows: TGTGCCAGCAGCGCCCCTAGCGGGGGGGCGCGCACAGATACGCAGTATTTT. Its protein product is CASSAPSGGARTDTQYF.

The rearrangement links TRBV6-5 to TRBJ1-6, with D uncertain. V was clipped by 5 bases and J by 3 bases, with 11 bases between them. The CDR3 totals 15 residues. In germline, CDR1 is MNHEY, CDR2 SVGAGI. Here the CDR3 reads CASSKLPNYNSPLHF. The CDR3 coding sequence is TGTGCCAGCAGTAAACTACCCAACTATAATTCACCCCTCCACTTT.

There are a few counts of this clone. This rearrangement joins TRBV28 to TRBJ1-6, with TRBD1 as a possible D gene (5 bases). Germline assignment: CDR1 MDHEN and CDR2 SYDVKM. Trimming pared 6 bases from V and 7 bases from J, leaving 22 bases between. This CDR3 spans 17 amino acids. The CDR3 nucleotides are TGTGCCAGCAGATCCAGGGCAGGCGGAACGTCAAATTCACCCCTCCACTTT. Protein sequence: CASRSRAGGTSNSPLHF.

The V call is TRBV7-2, the J call TRBJ2-7; possibly TRBD2 for D (7 bases). Trimming cost V 6 bases and J 3 bases, with 18 bases left between them. The CDR3 consists of 15 residues. CDR1 is SGHTA, CDR2 FQGNSA, per germline. Here the CDR3 DNA reads TGTGCCAGCAGTAAAGAGCGAGGGGGGGGCTACGAGCAGTACTTC. The encoded protein is CASSKERGGGYEQYF.

The DNA of the CDR3 is TGTGCCACCAGCAGAGTGGGCAGCTCCTACGAGCAGTACTTC. Protein: CATSRVGSSYEQYF. This chain uses TRBV15 with TRBJ2-7; no firm D call. The V gene's germline CDR1 is LNHNV and CDR2 YYDKDF (reference sequence). The CDR3 is 14 amino acids. The ends were cut back, 1 base at V and 0 bases at J, with 7 bases in the middle.

This rearrangement joins TRBV11-2 to TRBJ2-1; D might be TRBD2 (6 bases). The CDR3 totals 16 residues. V lost 5 bases to trimming and J lost 8 bases, with 22 bases between them. Germline lookup yields CDR1 SGHAT and CDR2 FQNNGV. CDR3 nucleotide sequence: TGTGCCAGCAGCGACCTACCGGGACTGGGGAAGGATGAGCAGTTCTTC. This encodes CASSDLPGLGKDEQFF. Together with reference TRBV11-2 and TRBJ2-1, the CDR3 gives the full variable domain: EAGVAQSPRYKIIEKRQSVAFWCNPISGHATLYWYQQILGQGPKLLIQFQNNGVVDDSQLPKDRFSAERLKGVDSTLKIQPAKLEDSAVYLCASSDLPGLGKDEQFFGPGTRLTVL.

This chain connects TRBV5-1 to TRBJ2-5; 9 nucleotides agree with TRBD2. Trimming at V came to 0 bases and at J to 1 base, leaving 7 bases not matched to a gene. CDR1 and CDR2 from the germline V gene are SGHRS and YFSETQ. The CDR3 contains 17 residues. The CDR3 loop is CASSLGLKRGAQETQYF. In nucleotides, the CDR3 is TGCGCCAGCAGCTTGGGGTTGAAGCGGGGGGCCCAAGAGACCCAGTACTTC.

The chain carries TRBV5-1 and TRBJ2-7; 8 nucleotides agree with TRBD1. The ends lost 5 bases at V and 3 bases at J; junction bases unmatched: 7. Looked up from germline, CDR1 is SGHRS and CDR2 is YFSETQ. The CDR3 is 14 amino acids. The CDR3 DNA sequence: TGCGCCAGCAGTACAGGTGGACAGGGCTACGAGCAGTACTTC. This encodes CASSTGGQGYEQYF. Variable domain in full (rest from reference TRBV5-1 and TRBJ2-7): KAGVTQTPRYLIKTRGQQVTLSCSPISGHRSVSWYQQTPGQGLQFLFEYFSETQRNKGNFPGRFSGRQFSNSRSEMNVSTLELGDSALYLCASSTGGQGYEQYFGPGTRLTVT.

V and J are TRBV4-3 and TRBJ2-1, with D possibly matching TRBD1 (6 bases). The CDR3 is 16 residues long. V was clipped by 3 bases and J by 2 bases, with 14 bases between them. From germline, CDR1 is LGHNA and CDR2 YSLEER. CDR3 coding DNA: TGCGCCAGCAGCCAGACAGTGGGGGCCACCTACAATGAGCAGTTCTTC. Its translation: CASSQTVGATYNEQFF.

Only one count was recorded for this clone. The CDR3 nucleotides are TGCGCCAGCAGTGACCGGGAGACCCAGTACTTC. Translated: CASSDRETQYF. J is TRBJ2-5 and V is TRBV10-1; D unresolved. V lost 3 bases, J lost 5 bases, and 4 bases lay in between. The CDR3 runs 11 residues. The germline CDR1 and CDR2 sequences are WNHNN and SYGVQD (reference sequence).

The chain uses TRBV5-1 and TRBJ2-3; D uncertain. CDR1 is SGHRS, CDR2 YFSETQ, per germline. The V end lost 4 bases, the J end lost 6 bases, and 9 bases lay between the germline ends. The CDR3 is made up of 12 amino acids. The DNA of the CDR3 is TGCGCCAGCAGCAGAGAATGGGATACGCAGTATTTT. Translation gives CASSREWDTQYF.

CDR3 loop: CASSQEMQGVGETQYF. The CDR3 coding sequence is TGTGCCAGCAGCCAAGAAATGCAGGGGGTGGGGGAGACCCAGTACTTC. The chain has TRBV4-2 and TRBJ2-5; 7 nucleotides line up with TRBD1. Germline V gene sequence: CDR1 LGHNA, CDR2 YNFKEQ. The V gene end was trimmed by 0 bases and the J gene end by 5 bases; junction bases not matched to a gene: 9. The CDR3 consists of 16 residues.

J is TRBJ2-7 and V is TRBV5-4; 8 positions agree with TRBD2. Germline lookup yields CDR1 SGHNT and CDR2 YYREEE (reference sequence). Trimming at V came to 4 bases and at J to 3 bases, leaving 9 bases not matched to a gene. The CDR3 totals 15 residues. In DNA form, the CDR3 reads TGTGCCAGCAGCCCAGGCGGGGGGCTGGACTACGAGCAGTACTTC. It specifies CASSPGGGLDYEQYF.

The chain uses TRBV5-5 and TRBJ1-1; 10 bases agree with TRBD1. There are 16 residues in the CDR3. CDR1 and CDR2 from the germline V gene are SGHKS and YYEKEE (reference sequence). Losses at the gene ends were 4 bases for V and 0 bases for J; bases not matched to a gene: 6. The CDR3 DNA follows: TGTGCCAGCAGCAGGGGGGGACAGGGGTTGAACACTGAAGCTTTCTTT. Translated: CASSRGGQGLNTEAFF.

The chain has TRBV14 and TRBJ2-5; 9 bases fit TRBD2. Germline V gene data show CDR1 as SGHDN and CDR2 as FVKESK. This CDR3 has 15 residues. Unmatched junction bases numbered 8, after V lost 4 bases and J lost 5 bases. Here the CDR3 reads CASSRGTSPLETQYF. CDR3 DNA: TGTGCCAGCAGCCGCGGGACTAGCCCTTTGGAGACCCAGTACTTC.

This chain joins TRBV5-4 and TRBJ2-5, with TRBD2 identical over 7 bases. Losses at the gene ends were 0 bases for V and 5 bases for J; bases not matched to a gene: 4. The germline V gene encodes CDR1 SGHNT and CDR2 YYREEE (reference sequence). This CDR3 is built from 14 residues. This CDR3 reads CASSLGRRGETQYF. CDR3 nucleotide sequence: TGTGCCAGCAGCTTGGGTCGGCGGGGGGAGACCCAGTACTTC.

The chain couples TRBV27 to TRBJ2-7; D gene uncertain. Germline CDR1 MNHEY, CDR2 SMNVEV (reference sequence). Trimming removed 7 bases at V and 3 bases at J, with 10 bases between. This CDR3 has 12 amino acids. In DNA, the CDR3 is TGTGCCAGCATTTCCCCTTTCTACGAGCAGTACTTC. Its translation is CASISPFYEQYF.

This chain connects TRBV4-1 to TRBJ1-2, with a possible D match to TRBD1 (5 bases). Germline CDR1 reads MGHRA; CDR2 reads YSYEKL. V was pared by 1 base and J by 4 bases, with 19 bases between. The CDR3 consists of 17 residues. The CDR3 here is CASSQGQGTGGGYGYTF. DNA for the CDR3: TGCGCCAGCAGCCAAGGGCAGGGTACGGGGGGTGGCTATGGCTACACCTTC.

The gene calls are TRBV4-3 and TRBJ2-7; tentative D call: TRBD2 (5 bases). The CDR3 extends over 15 amino acids. Germline CDR1 is LGHNA and CDR2 is YSLEER. V lost 0 bases and J 2 bases, leaving 11 bases between the germline ends. The CDR3 here is CASSQDFRETYEQYF. DNA of the CDR3: TGCGCCAGCAGCCAAGATTTCCGGGAAACCTACGAGCAGTACTTC.

This rearrangement joins TRBV18 to TRBJ1-4; no clear D gene. The CDR3 has 16 amino acids. Per the germline V gene, CDR1 is KGHSH and CDR2 is LQKENI. V lost 4 bases and J lost 5, with 17 bases in between. The CDR3 coding sequence is TGTGCCAGCTCACACGAACAGCAATCTAAAAATGAAAAACTGTTTTTT. This gives the protein CASSHEQQSKNEKLFF.

This chain joins TRBV6-5 and TRBJ1-1; D is undetermined. V was trimmed by 2 bases and J by 7 bases, leaving 14 bases between them. There are 14 residues in the CDR3. The germline gives CDR1 MNHEY, CDR2 SVGAGI. CDR3 sequence reads: CASSYSKEGGEAFF. CDR3 nucleotide sequence: TGTGCCAGCAGTTACAGTAAGGAGGGTGGTGAAGCTTTCTTT.

The chain employs TRBV7-3 and TRBJ1-1, with 10 nucleotides matching TRBD1. Per germline, CDR1 SGHTA and CDR2 FQGTGA. The length of the CDR3 is 15 residues. Trimming took 3 bases from V and 5 from J; bases not matched to a gene: 6. CDR3 DNA sequence: TGTGCCAGCAGCTTCGACAGGGGGCCGGGGACTGAAGCTTTCTTT. Amino acids: CASSFDRGPGTEAFF.

The rearrangement links TRBV10-2 to TRBJ1-6; 9 positions agree with TRBD1. This CDR3 comprises 13 residues. J gave up 13 bases and V 6 bases, and 7 bases lay outside the gene matches. CDR1 and CDR2 from the germline V gene are WSHSY and SAAADI. The CDR3 DNA is TGCGCCAGCAGACCTAGGACAGGGGACCCCCTCCACTTT. The encoded protein is CASRPRTGDPLHF.

This chain uses TRBV5-8 with TRBJ2-5, with 9 bases matching TRBD1. The CDR3 spans 16 residues. With 3 bases clipped from V and 5 bases from J, the junction kept 11 bases outside the gene matches. Germline loops: CDR1 SGHTS, CDR2 YDEGEE. The CDR3 DNA follows: TGTGCCAGCAGCTCCGGGACAGGGTCCTCCGGTGAGACCCAGTACTTC. This gives the protein CASSSGTGSSGETQYF.